This T cell receptor (beta chain) was recovered during a study of a mutant IDH1 vaccine in newly diagnosed glioma. Study-level information: The initiation of vaccination occurred 4-6 weeks after radiotherapy alone, or with temozolomide cycles. The earlier regimen, radiotherapy, temozolomide, or both, was most often both.

A note on this clone: Antigen specificity is unknown.

Sample time point: week 47, end of study. In every dose of vaccine, 300 ug of mutant IDH1 20-mer peptide was given alongside topical imiquimod. Every donor had a new WHO grade 3 or 4 astrocytoma that was IDH1-mutant, with loss of nuclear ATRX. Germline CDR1 is LNHDA and CDR2 is SQIVND (reference sequence). This CDR3 comprises 15 residues. With 4 bases removed from V and 0 bases from J, the gap between germline ends came to 10 bases. Produced via immunoSEQ multiplex PCR; TCRdb's table is partial and in-frame only. Of about 67,000 clones in the sample, roughly four fifths were seen once. The receptor's source is a man between 25 and 39 years old with glioma. V and J are TRBV19 and TRBJ1-5, with a weak D call TRBD1 (5 bases). The material was PBMCs, obtained from a glioma patient whose treatment included an IDH1 peptide vaccine. CDR3 protein: CASSKRGNSNQPQHF. In nucleotides, the CDR3 is TGTGCCAGTAGTAAGAGGGGAAATAGCAATCAGCCCCAGCATTTT.